The entry below gives a single TCR beta chain sequence along with its context. V was clipped by 0 bases and J by 7 bases, with 12 bases between them. Germline CDR1 reads MNHEY; CDR2 reads SVGAGI. The CDR3 runs 14 residues. Patients in Seattle were enrolled during active infection, then followed longitudinally. This entry belongs to a study of blood T cell repertoires in COVID-19. For the study at large: COVID-19 samples collected from the United States, Italy and Spain covered acute and convalescent phases.

Original processing methods: Amplification of reference gene primers was used by the study to estimate nucleated cell counts. Libraries were prepared by immunoSEQ multiplex PCR; TCRdb keeps only in-frame clonotypes and omits some of them. D and trimming come from the DNA, and the V and J calls and clone size come from that table. The sample has roughly 330,000 clones, 87% seen once. The sample was peripheral blood. This TCR derives from a man aged 25-45 years with COVID-19, enrolled during active disease. The genes are TRBV6-5 and TRBJ1-2; the D is unclear. This CDR3 reads CASSYSSGSGGYTF. The CDR3, as DNA: TGTGCCAGCAGTTACTCTTCCGGGAGCGGTGGCTACACCTTC.